Listed below are T cell receptor beta chains from one sample, sequenced in a study of blood T cell repertoires in COVID-19. The data were produced by immunoSEQ multiplex PCR, yet TCRdb's version contains in-frame clones alone and is incomplete. This repertoire shows 120,000 to 150,000 clones, 85% found once; its top ten account for roughly 2.7%. The sample comprised peripheral blood. The receptors come from a human donor with acute or convalescent COVID-19. The donor label of this sample is uncertain. CDR3s include the opening cysteine and the closing phenylalanine or tryptophan. The order of the fields is clone size, CDR3 length, J gene, D gene, V gene, CDR3 DNA, CDR3 protein. A D gene is named only where the DNA matches it firmly. Some rows have no size entry. The others give once, few or many, or a class for an expanded clone.

- 15 TRBJ2-5 TRBD2 TRBV28 TGTGCCAGCAGCCCACTGGGAGCGGGAGGAGAGACCCAGTACTTC CASSPLGAGGETQYF
few 15 TRBJ1-4 TRBD1 TRBV10-2 TGCGCCAGCAGTCTGCTCGGGACAGCTGATGAAAAACTGTTTTTT CASSLLGTADEKLFF
once 13 TRBJ1-2 TRBD1 TRBV9 TGTGCCAGCAGTTACGGACAGGACTATGGCTACACCTTC CASSYGQDYGYTF
- 17 TRBJ2-2 TRBD2 TRBV7-3 TGTGCCAGCAGCTTAAGAGGTCTGCGGGGGGTGACCGGGGAGCTGTTTTTT CASSLRGLRGVTGELFF
- 17 TRBJ2-1 - TRBV29-1 TGCAGCGTTCTCGGGACTCCTTCTAGCCAGTATACCAATGAGCAGTTCTTC CSVLGTPSSQYTNEQFF
- 16 TRBJ2-2 TRBD2 TRBV4-2 TGTGCCAGCAGCCCCCTCGCGGGGGAGGACACCGGGGAGCTGTTTTTT CASSPLAGEDTGELFF
- 15 TRBJ1-4 - TRBV19 TGTGCCAGTAGTATGTTGGGGGCGGGTGAAGAAAAACTGTTTTTT CASSMLGAGEEKLFF
- 13 TRBJ1-5 TRBD1 TRBV6-5 TGTGCCAGCACTCCGGGACAGCATCAGCCCCAGCATTTT CASTPGQHQPQHF
- 13 TRBJ1-1 TRBD1 TRBV10-3 TGTGCCATCAGCCCCGGGACAGGAGATGAAGCTTTCTTT CAISPGTGDEAFF
few 17 TRBJ1-2 - TRBV18 TGTGCCAGCTCCCCCAATTGGGGGCCCGCCACTAACTATGGCTACACCTTC CASSPNWGPATNYGYTF
- 16 TRBJ2-1 TRBD2 TRBV7-2 TGTGCCAGCAGCACTGGACTAGCGGGAGCTTGGAATGAGCAGTTCTTC CASSTGLAGAWNEQFF
- 17 TRBJ2-7 TRBD2 TRBV4-1 TGCGCCAGCAGCCAGGGCCCGGGACTAGCGGGGGGGACCGAGCAGTACTTC CASSQGPGLAGGTEQYF
- 16 TRBJ2-1 TRBD2 TRBV7-2 TGTGCCAGCAGCTCCGGGGGACTAGCGGGAGTTGAGGAGCAGTTCTTC CASSSGGLAGVEEQFF
- 15 TRBJ1-4 - TRBV28 TGTGCCAGCAGTAGCCCGCGGGGGGCAAAGGAAAAACTGTTTTTT CASSSPRGAKEKLFF
once 13 TRBJ1-1 - TRBV29-1 TGCAGCGTTGATTTACGCACCTTCGGGGAGGCTTTCTTT CSVDLRTFGEAFF
- 15 TRBJ2-5 TRBD1 TRBV2 TGTGCCAGCAGTAGGACAGGGGACCGGGTGGAGACCCAGTACTTC CASSRTGDRVETQYF
- 16 TRBJ2-2 - TRBV30 TGTGCCTGGAGTGTTTCTAGCGAGATCAACACCGGGGAGCTGTTTTTT CAWSVSSEINTGELFF
- 13 TRBJ2-5 - TRBV28 TGTGCCAGCAGACTGCGGGTCGGGGAGACCCAGTACTTC CASRLRVGETQYF
- 13 TRBJ1-5 - TRBV18 TGTGCCAGCTCACCGGGGAGGGATCAGCCCCAGCATTTT CASSPGRDQPQHF
- 14 TRBJ1-1 - TRBV18 TGTGCCAGCTCACCAGCGGACACGAACACTGAAGCTTTCTTT CASSPADTNTEAFF
once 16 TRBJ2-1 TRBD2 TRBV7-9 TGTGCCAGCAGCCCAGAAGCGGGGAGGGCCCTCTCAGGGCAGTTCTTC CASSPEAGRALSGQFF
- 14 TRBJ1-3 - TRBV20-1 TGCAGTGCTAGTTTCCAGGGTTCTGGAAACACCATATATTTT CSASFQGSGNTIYF
- 15 TRBJ1-5 - TRBV6-2/TRBV6-3 TGTGCCAGCAGTTCCCACGGGGGTGGCAATCAGCCCCAGCATTTT CASSSHGGGNQPQHF
- 12 TRBJ2-7 TRBD1 TRBV7-2 TGTGCCAGCAGCTCGACAGGGTACGAGCAGTACTTC CASSSTGYEQYF
once 15 TRBJ1-5 - TRBV19 TGTGCCAGTAGTATAGCTGAGGGTAGCAATCAGCCCCAGCATTTT CASSIAEGSNQPQHF
- 16 TRBJ1-1 - TRBV28 TGTGCCAGCAGGTCCGCCCCGGGACTGAAGAACACTGAAGCTTTCTTT CASRSAPGLKNTEAFF
- 12 TRBJ1-2 - TRBV30 TGTGCCTGGAACGGACTGGGATATGGCTACACCTTC CAWNGLGYGYTF
- 16 TRBJ2-7 - TRBV7-6 TGTGCCAGCAGCAGCTCCGGACCCCTGGGAGGCGACGAGCAGTACTTC CASSSSGPLGGDEQYF
- 17 TRBJ1-2 TRBD1 TRBV18 TGTGCCACCCGAGAGAGGGACAGGGGTCTAGCTAACTATGGCTACACCTTC CATRERDRGLANYGYTF
- 16 TRBJ1-2 TRBD1 TRBV27 TGTGCCAGCAGTTTAGGATACGGACAGGGGGTTGGTGGCTACACCTTC CASSLGYGQGVGGYTF
- 14 TRBJ1-5 - TRBV24-1 TGTGCCACCAGTGATTTGGCGGGGAGTCAGCCCCAGCATTTT CATSDLAGSQPQHF
- 12 TRBJ1-2 - TRBV6-5 TGTGCCGGGGGACATTTGGTGCATGGCTACACCTTC CAGGHLVHGYTF
- 13 TRBJ1-6 - TRBV30 TGTGCCGAGCAGGGAAGCTATAATTCACCCCTCCACTTT CAEQGSYNSPLHF
- 17 TRBJ2-3 - TRBV27 TGTGCCAGCAGTTCCTTTCCCTTTGACGGGGGCACAGATACGCAGTATTTT CASSSFPFDGGTDTQYF
- 16 TRBJ2-3 TRBD1 TRBV6-5 TGTGCCAGCAGTTCCCTCCAGGGGGTAGGCACAGATACGCAGTATTTT CASSSLQGVGTDTQYF
- 15 TRBJ1-2 - TRBV6-2/TRBV6-3 TGTGCCAGCAGTCGACGAGGCATAGGGGCCTATGGCTACACCTTC CASSRRGIGAYGYTF
- 16 TRBJ1-4 - TRBV18 TGTGCCAGCTCACCACAGGGGTGGGCAACTAATGAAAAACTGTTTTTT CASSPQGWATNEKLFF
- 15 TRBJ2-5 TRBD1 TRBV25-1 TGTGCCAGCAGTGACCGGGGACAGGAGCAAGAGACCCAGTACTTC CASSDRGQEQETQYF
- 13 TRBJ2-1 - TRBV5-1 TGCGCCAGCAGCTTGGTGGGCAAAAATGAGCAGTTCTTC CASSLVGKNEQFF
- 16 TRBJ1-5 - TRBV28 TGTGCCAGCAGTCCTCCGTGGGGGCGAAGCAATCAGCCCCAGCATTTT CASSPPWGRSNQPQHF
- 14 TRBJ2-2 - TRBV6-5 TGTGCCACCTCAGTCGTTCCGAACACCGGGGAGCTGTTTTTT CATSVVPNTGELFF
- 15 TRBJ1-2 - TRBV19 TGTGCCAGTAGACGACTCGGGGGGGCTCAAGCTGGCTACACCTTC CASRRLGGAQAGYTF
- 16 TRBJ2-5 TRBD2 TRBV19 TGTGCCAGTAGTATCGGGTCTAGCGGGTACCAAGAGACCCAGTACTTC CASSIGSSGYQETQYF
- 15 TRBJ1-5 - TRBV3-1/TRBV3-2 TGTGCCAGCAGCCAAGATTCCCGAGGCAATCAGCCCCAGCATTTT CASSQDSRGNQPQHF
- 12 TRBJ2-2 - TRBV6-6 TGTGCCTTCCGGGTAACCAGCGGGGAGCTGTTTTTT CAFRVTSGELFF
- 13 TRBJ1-1 - TRBV30 TGTGCCTGGAGTGTGCAGGGGCCCACTGAAGCTTTCTTT CAWSVQGPTEAFF
- 14 TRBJ1-2 - TRBV3-1/TRBV3-2 TGTGCCAGCAGCCAACGAGGACAGATCTATGGCTACACCTTC CASSQRGQIYGYTF
- 14 TRBJ1-2 - TRBV4-3 TGCGCCAGCAGCCAAGCCGACAGGAGCTATGGCTACACCTTC CASSQADRSYGYTF
- 16 TRBJ1-2 TRBD1 TRBV19 TGTGCCAGTAGTATCGGGACAGGGATAATTAACTATGGCTACACCTTC CASSIGTGIINYGYTF
- 15 TRBJ1-5 TRBD1 TRBV27 TGTGCCAGCAGTTTGACAGGGGGCTCAAATCAGCCCCAGCATTTT CASSLTGGSNQPQHF
- 15 TRBJ1-2 - TRBV2 TGTGCCAGCATCCAGGACAGCATTACTAACTATGGCTACACCTTC CASIQDSITNYGYTF
- 15 TRBJ1-2 - TRBV6-5 TGTGCCAGCAGTCCCGCCGCGGCAGGGCGGCTGAGCTACACCTTC CASSPAAAGRLSYTF
- 15 TRBJ1-1 - TRBV25-1 TGTGCCAGCAGTGAATATGAGGGGGTTGGCACTGAAGCTTTCTTT CASSEYEGVGTEAFF
- 15 TRBJ2-1 TRBD2 TRBV6-2/TRBV6-3 TGTGCCAGCGGCCGGGGACTAGCGGGGGACAATGAGCAGTTCTTC CASGRGLAGDNEQFF